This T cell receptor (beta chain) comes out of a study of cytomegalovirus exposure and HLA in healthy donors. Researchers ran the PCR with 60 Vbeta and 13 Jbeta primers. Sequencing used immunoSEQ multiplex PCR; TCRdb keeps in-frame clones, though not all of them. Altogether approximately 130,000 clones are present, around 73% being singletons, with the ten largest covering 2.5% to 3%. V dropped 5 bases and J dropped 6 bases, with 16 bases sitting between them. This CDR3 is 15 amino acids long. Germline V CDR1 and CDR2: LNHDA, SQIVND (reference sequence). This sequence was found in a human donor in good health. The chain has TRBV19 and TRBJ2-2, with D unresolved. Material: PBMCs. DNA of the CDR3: TGTGCCAGTAGTCCCCGTCGGGTGATTGCCGGGGAGCTGTTTTTT. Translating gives CASSPRRVIAGELFF.